What follows describes a single T cell receptor (beta chain). There is no known antigen for this receptor. Per-base quality was not reported, and no clone a single base away is much larger than it. Read against the paper, the sample's treatment or condition label means: around 19 received Ad26.COV2.S at low or high dose, single or two shots; five or six received placebo; per-sample allocation not given. For vaccine and placebo recipients, the sequenced repertoires came from samples collected on day 63 after the first injection. Between 29 July and 7 August 2020, Cohort 1b enrolled about 27 adults aged 18-55 years at one site in Boston, USA. Ad26.COV2.S was a replication-incompetent adenovirus type 26 vector expressing a prefusion-stabilized SARS-CoV-2 spike protein from the original Wuhan strain. The V end gives up 2 bases and the J end 2 bases, leaving 3 bases in the junction not matched to a gene. The CDR3, from cysteine to phenylalanine, totals 14 residues. Only the CDR3 region is kept as DNA, spanning 42 bases read in frame from base 1. CDR1 is given as MNHEY and CDR2 as SVGAGI, both from the germline V gene.

This sample is drawn from a study of Ad26.COV2.S vaccination and SARS-CoV-2 variants (dated by TCRdb to about 2021). Regarding the complete study: Vaccine-arm donors came from COV1001, a multicentre, randomized, double-blind, placebo-controlled phase I-IIa trial of Ad26.COV2.S in healthy adults. Dosing of Ad26.COV2.S was intramuscular, at either 5x10^10 or 1x10^11 viral particles, delivered as one shot or as two shots spaced 56 days apart. TCRbeta repertoire sequencing was used to assess the specificity and breadth of SARS-CoV-2-reactive T cell receptors after Ad26.COV2.S vaccination. A total of approximately 30 samples were included in the TCR-sequenced set, comprising 19 Ad26.COV2.S vaccine recipients, 5 placebo recipients and 8 SARS-CoV-2 convalescent individuals. Participants in the trial were split at random into five groups of five each, receiving low-dose or high-dose Ad26.COV2.S once or twice, or else placebo on both occasions. Blinding of investigators to trial group allocation was maintained during experiments and outcome assessment. Overall study outcomes, separate from this receptor: After vaccination, spike-specific CD8+ and CD4+ T cell responses were reported to show substantial breadth. According to the authors, total T cell responses may have been underestimated by the TCR breadth and depth analyses. Compared with placebo recipients, Ad26.COV2.S recipients showed higher spike-specific TCR breadth (P = 0.0014). The study was not powered for comparison of responses between vaccine doses or regimens. Vaccine and placebo recipients had similar non-spike TCR breadth, a finding consistent with the vaccine containing only spike.

TCRbeta CDR3 regions were sequenced with the immunoSEQ Assay. After extraction, genomic DNA underwent amplification by bias-controlled multiplex PCR, followed by high-throughput sequencing. Per the authors' processing: To quantify the absolute abundance of every unique TCRbeta CDR3 region, sequences were collapsed and filtered. T cell fraction was estimated by normalization of TCRbeta template counts to usable DNA, with usable DNA being measured through amplification of reference genes present in all nucleated cells. Repertoire TCRs were annotated as SARS-CoV-2-specific by exact matching of V gene, CDR3 amino acid sequence and J gene to a known reactive TCR set. MIRA supplied the reference SARS-CoV-2 TCR set, which was filtered for enrichment in COVID-19-positive ImmuneCODE repertoires so that public or cross-reactive TCRs were removed. Using the MIRA antigens, annotated TCRs were further analysed by specific ORF or by position within an ORF. Depth was the summed frequency of annotated unique rearrangements, while breadth was defined as annotated unique rearrangements over total unique productive rearrangements. TCR breadth was compared between groups using two-sided Wilcoxon rank-sum tests. TCRdb carries this immuneACCESS record with in-frame sequences only. Its versions omit some clonotypes, under half of them owing to an unresolved V gene in the studies checked, with the rest unexplained. The DNA was the basis for D and trimming; V, J and clone size are from that table. The sample table contains hundreds of thousands of clones; only one count was recorded for about 89% of them. Of the sample, about 1.5% is held by the ten largest clones.

The material was peripheral blood, obtained in a trial of Ad26.COV2.S vaccine versus placebo. This sequence was found in a person aged 18-65 years who received the Ad26.COV2.S COVID-19 vaccine or a placebo. The V gene is TRBV6-5 and the J gene is TRBJ2-7, with TRBD2 matching 7 junction bases. The CDR3 in this case is CASSYGAGTYEQYF. The DNA sequence is TGTGCCAGCAGTTACGGAGCGGGAACCTACGAGCAGTACTTC.